This passage covers 18 T cell receptor beta chains from one sample sequenced in a study of cytomegalovirus exposure and HLA in healthy donors. The study ran its PCR with 60 Vbeta and 13 Jbeta primers. Sequenced by immunoSEQ multiplex PCR; TCRdb stores in-frame clones only, minus some. The repertoire has 100,000 to 150,000 clones, 15% to 20% of them found once; the top ten carry approximately 2.9%. The sequenced sample consisted of PBMCs. The receptors here all came from a female donor in good health and CMV-seropositive.

In this sample, this clone turned up a few times. The gene calls are TRBV19 and TRBJ1-2; D uncertain. Germline assignment: CDR1 LNHDA and CDR2 SQIVND (reference sequence). V was clipped by 3 bases and J by 6 bases, with 11 bases between them. The length of the CDR3 is 13 residues. The CDR3 nucleotides are TGTGCCAGTAGTATCGGCAGGAGGGATGGCTACACCTTC. Its protein is CASSIGRRDGYTF.

This chain uses TRBV5-1 with TRBJ1-1, with D perhaps matching TRBD1 (6 bases). CDR3 size: 14 residues. CDR1 is SGHRS and CDR2 is YFSETQ in the germline V gene. With 2 bases removed from V and 5 bases from J, the gap between germline ends came to 13 bases. The CDR3 DNA sequence: TGCGCCAGCAGCTTACAGGGTTCTGGAACTGAAGCTTTCTTT. This gives the protein CASSLQGSGTEAFF.

V is TRBV4-2 and J is TRBJ1-1; TRBD1 might be the D (5 bases). CDR1 LGHNA and CDR2 YNFKEQ come from the germline V gene. V was shortened by 0 bases and J by 2 bases, with 13 bases between the two germline ends. The CDR3 is 16 residues long. The chain's CDR3 is CASSQDNGQGNTEAFF. CDR3 DNA: TGTGCCAGCAGCCAAGATAATGGGCAGGGTAACACTGAAGCTTTCTTT.

This clone was observed a few times. The V call is TRBV12-5, the J call TRBJ1-5; no definite D call. The CDR3 has 13 amino acids. Germline V CDR1 and CDR2: LGHNT, FRNRAP. Trimming left V 1 base short and J 5 bases short, with 6 bases between. The CDR3, as DNA: TGTGCTAGTGGTTTGGAACAAGATCAGCCCCAGCATTTT. Amino acids: CASGLEQDQPQHF.

This clone was seen only a few times. The chain is built from TRBV18 and TRBJ1-2; the D is unclear. V was clipped by 2 bases and J by 8 bases, with 15 bases between them. This CDR3 has 14 amino acids. Germline loops: CDR1 KGHSH, CDR2 LQKENI. CDR3 DNA: TGTGCCAGCTCACCAGAAGAGGCGGGGAGGGGCTACACCTTC. Its translation: CASSPEEAGRGYTF. The full variable domain, in which reference TRBV18 and TRBJ1-2 provide the parts outside the CDR3, is NAGVMQNPRHLVRRRGQEARLRCSPMKGHSHVYWYRQLPEEGLKFMVYLQKENIIDESGMPKERFSAEFPKEGPSILRIQQVVRGDSAAYFCASSPEEAGRGYTFGSGTRLTVV.

There are a few counts of this clone. The rearrangement uses TRBV6-5 and TRBJ2-7; D remains unclear. V gave up 7 bases and J gave up 0 bases, with 10 bases separating them. Per germline, CDR1 MNHEY and CDR2 SVGAGI. CDR3 length equals 13 residues. The CDR3 region has the DNA TGTGCCAGCAAAGTACCAGGCTCCTACGAGCAGTACTTC. Protein: CASKVPGSYEQYF.

This clone was seen a handful of times. CDR3 protein: CASSDPGGKGLETQYF. DNA for the CDR3: TGTGCCAGCAGTGATCCGGGAGGTAAGGGGTTAGAGACCCAGTACTTC. The chain joins TRBV2 to TRBJ2-5, with 7 bases matching TRBD2. The V gene end was trimmed by 3 bases and the J gene end by 4 bases; junction bases not matched to a gene: 11. Germline lookup yields CDR1 SNHLY and CDR2 FYNNEI. The CDR3 contains 16 residues.

In this sample, this clone turned up a few times. The chain has TRBV7-9 and TRBJ2-6; D might be TRBD1 (5 bases). CDR1 and CDR2 from the germline V gene are SEHNR and FQNEAQ (reference sequence). V lost 5 bases to trimming and J lost 1 base, with 9 bases between them. The CDR3 totals 15 residues. CDR3 amino acids: CASSPTVSGANVLTF. CDR3 nucleotide sequence: TGTGCCAGCAGCCCGACAGTTTCTGGGGCCAACGTCCTGACTTTC.

This clone was counted only a few times. The chain uses TRBV5-1 and TRBJ1-3, with D hard to call. V dropped 0 bases and J dropped 7 bases, with 8 bases sitting between them. CDR3 length: 13 residues. Germline CDR1 reads SGHRS; CDR2 reads YFSETQ. This CDR3 is CASSLESGNTIYF. CDR3 nucleotide sequence: TGCGCCAGCAGCTTGGAGTCCGGGAACACCATATATTTT.

The V gene is TRBV28, the J gene TRBJ1-2, with D hard to call. Trimming left V 2 bases short and J 1 base short, with 8 bases between. CDR1 is MDHEN, CDR2 SYDVKM, per germline. This CDR3 spans 14 amino acids. CDR3 sequence reads: CASSLVGSNYGYTF. In DNA form, the CDR3 reads TGTGCCAGCAGTTTAGTTGGGAGTAACTATGGCTACACCTTC.

CDR3 nucleotide sequence: TGTGCCAGCAGCTTTACCGGACAGAATCATACCCCCTCCTACGAGCAGTACTTC. This encodes CASSFTGQNHTPSYEQYF. The rearrangement uses TRBV5-8 and TRBJ2-7; D perhaps matches TRBD1 (6 bases). Between the trimmed V and J ends, which lost 2 bases and 0 bases, there was a span of 21 bases. The germline V gene has CDR1 SGHTS and CDR2 YDEGEE. The length of the CDR3 is 18 residues.

This clone was counted only a few times. The rearrangement joins TRBV18 to TRBJ2-1; D remains ambiguous. V lost 2 bases and J lost 10, with 9 bases in between. Germline values: CDR1 KGHSH, CDR2 LQKENI. CDR3 length equals 12 residues. The CDR3 region has the DNA TGTGCCAGCTCACCAATGCGTGAGGAGCAGTTCTTC. Its protein product is CASSPMREEQFF.

CDR3 loop: CASSLDRDRGYGYTF. The CDR3 region has the DNA TGTGCCAGCAGTTTGGATCGGGACAGAGGCTATGGCTACACCTTC. The gene calls are TRBV6-6 and TRBJ1-2; 7 nucleotides line up with TRBD1. After removal of 4 bases from V and 4 bases from J, the junction contained 9 bases not matched to a gene. Germline-derived CDR1 and CDR2 are MNHNY and SVGAGI (reference sequence). The CDR3 is 15 amino acids.

The rearrangement links TRBV6-1 to TRBJ1-1; the match to TRBD1 covers 8 bases. This CDR3 has 15 residues. V gave up 3 bases and J gave up 1 base; unmatched junction bases: 4. Looked up from germline, CDR1 is MNHNS and CDR2 is SASEGT. The CDR3: CASSDQGAPNTEAFF. CDR3 bases: TGTGCCAGCAGTGACCAGGGGGCTCCGAACACTGAAGCTTTCTTT.

The chain joins TRBV14 to TRBJ2-7; possible D gene TRBD1, 6 bases. V lost 4 bases to trimming and J lost 7 bases, with 14 bases between them. This CDR3 is built from 13 residues. Germline CDR1 reads SGHDN; CDR2 reads FVKESK. The CDR3 region is CASSRNRAGEQYF. As DNA, the CDR3 is TGTGCCAGCAGCCGTAACAGGGCCGGGGAGCAGTACTTC.

The chain recombines TRBV27 with TRBJ2-7, with TRBD2 identical over 7 bases. The J segment lost 2 bases and the V segment lost 4 bases, leaving 8 bases of the junction unmatched. The CDR3 length is 15 residues. Germline assignment: CDR1 MNHEY and CDR2 SMNVEV (reference sequence). The CDR3 is CASSSLGRGPYEQYF. CDR3 DNA: TGTGCCAGCAGTTCCTTGGGGAGGGGTCCCTACGAGCAGTACTTC.

This sequence joins TRBV7-2 and TRBJ2-5, with TRBD2 identical over 9 bases. Germline assignment: CDR1 SGHTA and CDR2 FQGNSA. Germline trimming cut 4 bases from V and 5 bases from J; bases unmatched to any gene: 11. The CDR3 has 16 amino acids. The CDR3 region is CASSSGTSPPGETQYF. CDR3 in DNA: TGTGCCAGCAGCTCGGGGACTAGCCCCCCGGGGGAGACCCAGTACTTC.

This clone appeared a few times. CDR3 in DNA: TGTGCCAGTAGTCGAACCGGGACAGGGGGCAGCGGCAATCAGCCCCAGCATTTT. It specifies CASSRTGTGGSGNQPQHF. The V and J genes are TRBV19 and TRBJ1-5; 12 bases match TRBD1. From germline, CDR1 is LNHDA and CDR2 SQIVND (reference sequence). CDR3 size: 18 residues. V dropped 5 bases and J dropped 2; count of bases not matched to a gene: 10.